This TCR beta chain was profiled in a study of yellow fever vaccine responses in identical twins. In TCRdb, the RT-PCR reads were re-called with MiXCR into one record per CDR3 protein. The sample lists 600 or so distinct CDR3 sequences; about three quarters were seen once. The germline CDR1 and CDR2 sequences are SEHNR and FQNEAQ (reference sequence). Trimming removed 7 bases at V and 0 bases at J, with 10 bases between. The CDR3 runs to 14 residues. Comment on this clonotype: Its specificity is not known.

Findings of the study overall: Reportedly, twins' vaccine T cell responses looked partly convergent and partly personalized.

The receptor's source is a female donor who received the yellow fever vaccine. Here the sequenced sample was T cells from blood (PBMCs), unsorted or a sorted subset (not recorded which), taken before or after yellow fever vaccination (not recorded which). This chain uses TRBV7-9 with TRBJ2-1; D unresolved. The CDR3 spells CASTSLSSYNEQFF. The DNA for the CDR3 is TGTGCCAGCACCTCCCTAAGCTCCTACAATGAGCAGTTCTTC.